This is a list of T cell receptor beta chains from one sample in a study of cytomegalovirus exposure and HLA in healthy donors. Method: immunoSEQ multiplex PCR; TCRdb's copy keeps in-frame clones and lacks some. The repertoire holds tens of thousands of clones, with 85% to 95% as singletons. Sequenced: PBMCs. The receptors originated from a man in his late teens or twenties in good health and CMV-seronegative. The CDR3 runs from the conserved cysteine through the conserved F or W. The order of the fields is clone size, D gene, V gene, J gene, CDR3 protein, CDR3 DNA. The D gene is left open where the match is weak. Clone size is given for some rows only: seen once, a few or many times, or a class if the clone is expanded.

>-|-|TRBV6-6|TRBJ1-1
CASSSTGTEAFF
TGTGCCAGCAGTTCGACAGGCACTGAAGCTTTCTTT
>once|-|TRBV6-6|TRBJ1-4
CASSLLSGASNEKLFF
TGTGCCAGCAGTTTGTTGAGCGGCGCCTCTAATGAAAAACTGTTTTTT
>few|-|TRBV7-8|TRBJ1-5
CASSAGTQPQHF
TGTGCCAGCAGCGCCGGGACACAGCCCCAGCATTTT
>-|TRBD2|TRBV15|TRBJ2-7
CATSRLTGLAGAEEQYF
TGTGCCACCAGCAGACTCACAGGACTAGCGGGAGCGGAAGAGCAGTACTTC
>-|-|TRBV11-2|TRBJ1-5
CASSLDRGQPQHF
TGTGCCAGCAGCTTGGACAGAGGCCAGCCCCAGCATTTT
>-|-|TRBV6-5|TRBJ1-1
CASSYSAGGNTEAFF
TGTGCCAGCAGTTACTCAGCGGGGGGGAACACTGAAGCTTTCTTT
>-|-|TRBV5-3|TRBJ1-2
CARSLACYTF
TGTGCCAGAAGCTTGGCCTGCTACACCTTC
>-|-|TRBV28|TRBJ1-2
CASSLVSDTGRGYTF
TGTGCCAGCAGTTTAGTTTCGGACACGGGTCGAGGCTACACCTTC
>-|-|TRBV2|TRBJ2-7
CASVAGSSYEQYF
TGTGCCAGCGTGGCGGGAAGCTCCTACGAGCAGTACTTC
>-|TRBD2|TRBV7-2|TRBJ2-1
CASSSRLADSYNEQFF
TGTGCCAGCAGCTCCCGACTAGCGGACTCCTACAATGAGCAGTTCTTC
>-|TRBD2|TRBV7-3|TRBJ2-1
CASSFSTSGSDFYEQFF
TGTGCCAGCAGCTTTTCCACTAGCGGGAGTGATTTCTATGAGCAGTTCTTC
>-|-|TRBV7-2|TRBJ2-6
CASSFQGSGANVLTF
TGTGCCAGCAGCTTCCAGGGGTCTGGGGCCAACGTCCTGACTTTC
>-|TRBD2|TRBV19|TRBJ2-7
CASKSGLAGGPYEQYF
TGTGCCAGTAAGTCTGGACTAGCGGGAGGGCCCTACGAGCAGTACTTC
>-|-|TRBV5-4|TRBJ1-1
CASSRGGTEAFF
TGTGCCAGCAGCCGGGGGGGGACTGAAGCTTTCTTT
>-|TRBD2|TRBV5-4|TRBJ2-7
CASSLAGVYEQYF
TGTGCCAGCAGCCTAGCGGGAGTCTACGAGCAGTACTTC
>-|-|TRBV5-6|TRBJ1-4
CASRGSGIGANEKLFF
TGTGCCAGCAGGGGCTCGGGGATAGGAGCTAATGAAAAACTGTTTTTT
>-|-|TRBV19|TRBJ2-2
CASSKGGRRTGELFF
TGTGCCAGTAGTAAGGGGGGGCGTAGGACCGGGGAGCTGTTTTTT
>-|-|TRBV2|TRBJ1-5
CASSDWRTDINQPQHF
TGTGCCAGCAGTGATTGGAGGACAGACATTAATCAGCCCCAGCATTTT
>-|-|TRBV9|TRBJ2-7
CASSVGWVADEQYF
TGTGCCAGCAGCGTAGGGTGGGTAGCGGACGAGCAGTACTTC
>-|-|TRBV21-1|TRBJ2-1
CASSTLNRGRGNEQFF
TGTGCCAGCAGCACCCTAAACAGGGGGCGAGGCAATGAGCAGTTCTTC
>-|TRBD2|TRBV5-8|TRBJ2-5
CASSPGRGGLGETQYF
TGTGCCAGCAGCCCGGGGCGGGGGGGGCTGGGCGAGACCCAGTACTTC
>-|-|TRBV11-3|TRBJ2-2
CASSLGSGGNTGELFF
TGTGCCAGCAGCTTAGGATCCGGAGGAAACACCGGGGAGCTGTTTTTT
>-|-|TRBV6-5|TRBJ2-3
CASSSLGRAGTDTQYF
TGTGCCAGCAGTTCTTTGGGCAGGGCGGGGACAGATACGCAGTATTTT
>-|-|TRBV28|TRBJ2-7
CASSAALGAEEQYF
TGTGCCAGCAGTGCGGCATTGGGGGCTGAAGAGCAGTACTTC
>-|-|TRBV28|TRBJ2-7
CASSLAREGEQYF
TGTGCCAGCAGTTTAGCCCGGGAAGGAGAGCAGTACTTC
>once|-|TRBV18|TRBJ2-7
CASRQDSSYEQYF
TGTGCCAGTCGACAGGACAGCTCCTACGAGCAGTACTTC
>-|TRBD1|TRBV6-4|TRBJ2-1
CASSVEAGGHVEQFF
TGTGCCAGCAGTGTTGAGGCAGGGGGCCATGTTGAGCAGTTCTTC
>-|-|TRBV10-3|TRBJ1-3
CAISGGDSGNTIYF
TGTGCCATCAGTGGAGGAGACTCTGGAAACACCATATATTTT
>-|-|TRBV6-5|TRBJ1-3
CASSPRSDSGNTIYF
TGTGCCAGCAGCCCCCGGAGCGACTCTGGAAACACCATATATTTT
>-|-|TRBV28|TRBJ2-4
CASIPHRVGNIQYF
TGTGCCAGCATCCCGCATCGGGTCGGGAACATTCAGTACTTC
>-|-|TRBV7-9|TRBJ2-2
CASSRLRGGTGELFF
TGTGCCAGCAGCCGGTTAAGGGGAGGCACCGGGGAGCTGTTTTTT
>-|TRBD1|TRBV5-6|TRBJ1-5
CASSSADRIHQPQHF
TGTGCCAGCAGCTCCGCGGACAGGATACATCAGCCCCAGCATTTT
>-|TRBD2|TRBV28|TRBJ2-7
CASRSGGAAYYEQYF
TGTGCCAGCAGGTCGGGGGGGGCCGCCTACTACGAGCAGTACTTC
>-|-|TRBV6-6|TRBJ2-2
CASSQLDTGELFF
TGTGCCAGCAGTCAGCTAGACACCGGGGAGCTGTTTTTT
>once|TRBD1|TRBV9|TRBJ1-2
CASSVGQGDYGYTF
TGTGCCAGCAGCGTTGGACAGGGGGACTATGGCTACACCTTC
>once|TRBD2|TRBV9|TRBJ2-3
CASSVEAGGRTDTQYF
TGTGCCAGCAGCGTAGAAGCGGGAGGGAGGACTGATACGCAGTATTTT
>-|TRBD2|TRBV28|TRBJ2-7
CATRTSSYEQYF
TGTGCCACCCGGACTAGCTCCTACGAGCAGTACTTC
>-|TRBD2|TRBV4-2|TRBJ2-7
CASSQGALAGYYEQYF
TGTGCCAGCAGCCAAGGTGCCCTAGCGGGATACTACGAGCAGTACTTC
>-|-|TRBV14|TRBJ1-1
CASSYRDGNTEAFF
TGTGCCAGCAGCTACAGGGACGGGAACACTGAAGCTTTCTTT
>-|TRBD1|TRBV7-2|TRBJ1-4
CASSRGDRGREKLFF
TGTGCCAGCAGCCGTGGGGACAGGGGACGGGAAAAACTGTTTTTT